This T cell receptor beta chain was identified in a study of human thymus T cells. Study-wide results and limits: What appeared biased in thymic and blood repertoires was the usage of V and J genes.

On this clone itself: Its antigen is unidentified.

Assay used: immunoSEQ multiplex PCR; TCRdb lists only in-frame clones, some missing. The repertoire holds under 150,000 clones, with approximately 96% as singletons. The CDR3 is 17 residues long. Trimming cost V 4 bases and J 2 bases, with 19 bases left between them. Germline V CDR1 and CDR2: MDHEN, SYDVKM. Thymic material originated from resections removed in the course of corrective heart surgery. Corrective surgery for congenital heart defects was being performed on the healthy Finnish infants who were the donors. The sequenced sample was thymus tissue. The chain recombines TRBV28 with TRBJ2-3, with a tentative D call TRBD1 (6 bases). The receptor was isolated from a boy in the first two years of life with a congenital heart defect but otherwise immunologically healthy. The CDR3 loop reads CASSSSWGHLFTDTQYF. DNA of the CDR3: TGTGCCAGCAGTTCAAGTTGGGGGCACCTATTCACAGATACGCAGTATTTT.